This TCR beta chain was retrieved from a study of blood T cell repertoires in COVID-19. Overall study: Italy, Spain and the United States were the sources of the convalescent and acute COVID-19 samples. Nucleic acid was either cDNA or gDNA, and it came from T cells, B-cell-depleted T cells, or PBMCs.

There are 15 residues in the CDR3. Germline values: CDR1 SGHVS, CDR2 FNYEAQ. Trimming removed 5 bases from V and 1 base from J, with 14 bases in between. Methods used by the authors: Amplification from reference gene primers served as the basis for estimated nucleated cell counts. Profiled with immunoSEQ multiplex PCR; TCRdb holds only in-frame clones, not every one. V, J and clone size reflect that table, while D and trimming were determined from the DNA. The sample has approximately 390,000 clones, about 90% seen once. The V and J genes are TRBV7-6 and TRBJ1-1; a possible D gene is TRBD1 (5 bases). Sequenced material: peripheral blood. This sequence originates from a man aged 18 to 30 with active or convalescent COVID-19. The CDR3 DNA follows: TGTGCCAGCAGCCCGCCGGGACTAGGGAACACTGAAGCTTTCTTT. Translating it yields CASSPPGLGNTEAFF.